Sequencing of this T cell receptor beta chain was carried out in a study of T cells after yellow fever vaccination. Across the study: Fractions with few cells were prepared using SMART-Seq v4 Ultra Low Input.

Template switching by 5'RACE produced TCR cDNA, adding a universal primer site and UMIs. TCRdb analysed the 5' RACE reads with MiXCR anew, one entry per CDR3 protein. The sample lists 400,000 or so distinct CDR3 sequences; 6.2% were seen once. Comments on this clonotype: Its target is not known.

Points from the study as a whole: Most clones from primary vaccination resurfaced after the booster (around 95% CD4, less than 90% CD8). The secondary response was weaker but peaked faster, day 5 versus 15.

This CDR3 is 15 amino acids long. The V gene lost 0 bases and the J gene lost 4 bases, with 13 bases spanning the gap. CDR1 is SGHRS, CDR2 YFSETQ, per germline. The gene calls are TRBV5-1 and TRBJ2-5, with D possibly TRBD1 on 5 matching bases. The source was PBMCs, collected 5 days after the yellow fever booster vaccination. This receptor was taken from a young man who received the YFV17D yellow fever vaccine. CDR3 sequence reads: CASSLDSNRGETQYF. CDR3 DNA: TGCGCCAGCAGCTTGGACTCAAATAGGGGAGAGACCCAGTACTTC.